This TCR beta chain was captured in a study of T cell responses to AZD1222 COVID-19 vaccine. The assay was immunoSEQ multiplex PCR, and TCRdb's table has in-frame clones only and misses some. The sample has about 120,000 clones, around 87% seen once. The germline CDR1 and CDR2 sequences are SEHNR and FQNEAQ (reference sequence). The CDR3 spans 15 residues. Deletions cut 3 bases from V and 3 bases from J, with 15 bases between. This TCR derives from an adult in good health. The chain uses TRBV7-9 and TRBJ2-7; perhaps TRBD2 as D (5 bases). Material: peripheral blood, obtained on day 0 of AZD1222 vaccination. The CDR3 here is CASSFFPAVGYEQYF. In DNA, the CDR3 is TGTGCCAGCAGCTTTTTTCCAGCGGTTGGCTACGAGCAGTACTTC.